Listed below are T cell receptor beta chains from one sample, sequenced in a study of neurological immune-mediated disorders. TCRdb independently ran MiXCR on the 5' RACE reads; one entry per CDR3 protein. The table includes more than 40,000 distinct CDR3 sequences, approximately 2.8% detected once. The specimen was PBMCs. The receptors stem from a woman aged 45-65 years with multiple sclerosis. The CDR3 runs from the conserved cysteine through the conserved F or W. The order of the fields is J gene, D gene, clone size, V gene, CDR3 protein, CDR3 DNA. The D gene is left open where the match is weak. Clone size, where shown, is once, few, many, or a class for clones that have expanded.

J gene: TRBJ1-1
D gene: -
clone size: -
V gene: TRBV6-5
CDR3 protein: CASRRDREAFF
CDR3 DNA: TGTGCCAGCAGGCGCGACAGGGAAGCTTTCTTT

J gene: TRBJ2-1
D gene: TRBD1
clone size: many
V gene: TRBV5-1
CDR3 protein: CASSRDRNEQFF
CDR3 DNA: TGCGCCAGCAGCCGGGACAGGAATGAGCAGTTCTTC

J gene: TRBJ2-7
D gene: -
clone size: many
V gene: TRBV20-1
CDR3 protein: CSASPGHPYEQYF
CDR3 DNA: TGCAGTGCTAGCCCGGGACACCCCTACGAGCAGTACTTC

J gene: TRBJ2-7
D gene: TRBD1
clone size: -
V gene: TRBV7-9
CDR3 protein: CASSLTGGQYEQYF
CDR3 DNA: TGTGCCAGCAGCTTGACAGGGGGGCAGTACGAGCAGTACTTC

J gene: TRBJ2-7
D gene: TRBD2
clone size: many
V gene: TRBV28
CDR3 protein: CASRDWRENSHEQYF
CDR3 DNA: TGTGCCAGCAGGGACTGGCGGGAGAATTCCCACGAGCAGTACTTC

J gene: TRBJ2-7
D gene: TRBD1
clone size: many
V gene: TRBV6-5
CDR3 protein: CASSMGQHLYEQYF
CDR3 DNA: TGTGCCAGCAGCATGGGACAGCATCTCTACGAGCAGTACTTC

J gene: TRBJ1-6
D gene: -
clone size: many
V gene: TRBV20-1
CDR3 protein: CSARSRGLSDSPLHF
CDR3 DNA: TGCAGTGCTAGGTCCCGGGGCCTAAGCGATTCACCCCTCCACTTT

J gene: TRBJ2-1
D gene: -
clone size: many
V gene: TRBV7-8
CDR3 protein: CASSLGRGGRGNEQFF
CDR3 DNA: TGTGCCAGCAGCCTCGGAAGAGGCGGTAGAGGCAATGAGCAGTTCTTC

J gene: TRBJ2-1
D gene: TRBD2
clone size: many
V gene: TRBV28
CDR3 protein: CASRGTSGRAWSEQFF
CDR3 DNA: TGTGCCAGCAGGGGGACTAGCGGGAGGGCCTGGAGTGAGCAGTTCTTC

J gene: TRBJ2-2
D gene: -
clone size: many
V gene: TRBV7-2
CDR3 protein: CASSLKNTGELFF
CDR3 DNA: TGTGCCAGCAGCTTGAAGAACACCGGGGAGCTGTTTTTT

J gene: TRBJ2-1
D gene: -
clone size: many
V gene: TRBV5-1
CDR3 protein: CASSFASSSYNEQFF
CDR3 DNA: TGCGCCAGCAGCTTTGCTAGCAGCTCCTACAATGAGCAGTTCTTC

J gene: TRBJ2-3
D gene: -
clone size: many
V gene: TRBV20-1
CDR3 protein: CSAREVGSTDTQYF
CDR3 DNA: TGCAGTGCTAGAGAAGTGGGGAGCACAGATACGCAGTATTTT

J gene: TRBJ2-7
D gene: TRBD1
clone size: many
V gene: TRBV20-1
CDR3 protein: CSARDRGRPLYEQYF
CDR3 DNA: TGCAGTGCTAGAGACAGGGGGCGACCCCTTTACGAGCAGTACTTC

J gene: TRBJ1-4
D gene: -
clone size: many
V gene: TRBV12-3/TRBV12-4
CDR3 protein: CASSQDNTEKLFF
CDR3 DNA: TGTGCCAGCAGTCAGGACAACACGGAAAAACTGTTTTTT

J gene: TRBJ2-1
D gene: TRBD2
clone size: many
V gene: TRBV7-2
CDR3 protein: CASSPGASGGYEQFF
CDR3 DNA: TGTGCCAGCAGCCCCGGGGCTAGCGGGGGCTATGAGCAGTTCTTC

J gene: TRBJ2-3
D gene: -
clone size: many
V gene: TRBV29-1
CDR3 protein: CSAIPGSPSTDTQYF
CDR3 DNA: TGCAGCGCCATCCCCGGGTCCCCTAGCACAGATACGCAGTATTTT

J gene: TRBJ1-2
D gene: -
clone size: many
V gene: TRBV6-1
CDR3 protein: CASSESAMYGYTF
CDR3 DNA: TGTGCCAGCAGTGAATCGGCCATGTATGGCTACACCTTC

J gene: TRBJ2-1
D gene: -
clone size: many
V gene: TRBV6-5
CDR3 protein: CASSWGARGRDEQFF
CDR3 DNA: TGTGCCAGCAGTTGGGGGGCCAGGGGAAGGGATGAGCAGTTCTTC

J gene: TRBJ1-4
D gene: -
clone size: many
V gene: TRBV3-1
CDR3 protein: CASSQQYGLLSEKLFF
CDR3 DNA: TGTGCCAGCAGCCAACAATACGGGCTCCTCAGTGAAAAACTGTTTTTT

J gene: TRBJ1-2
D gene: TRBD1
clone size: many
V gene: TRBV28
CDR3 protein: CASRKQGTYGYTF
CDR3 DNA: TGTGCCAGCAGGAAACAGGGGACCTATGGCTACACCTTC

J gene: TRBJ1-4
D gene: -
clone size: many
V gene: TRBV20-1
CDR3 protein: CSASKGRDEKLFF
CDR3 DNA: TGCAGTGCTAGCAAAGGAAGGGATGAAAAACTGTTTTTT

J gene: TRBJ1-2
D gene: -
clone size: -
V gene: TRBV7-3
CDR3 protein: CASSLTGAAPYYGYTF
CDR3 DNA: TGTGCCAGCAGCTTAACGGGGGCAGCGCCTTACTATGGCTACACCTTC

J gene: TRBJ2-7
D gene: -
clone size: many
V gene: TRBV5-1
CDR3 protein: CASSLAPPMDGASYEQYF
CDR3 DNA: TGCGCCAGCAGCTTGGCCCCCCCTATGGATGGGGCGTCGTACGAGCAGTACTTC

J gene: TRBJ1-1
D gene: -
clone size: many
V gene: TRBV5-4
CDR3 protein: CASSPYGGAKMNTEAFF
CDR3 DNA: TGTGCCAGCAGCCCCTACGGGGGCGCTAAGATGAACACTGAAGCTTTCTTT

J gene: TRBJ1-5
D gene: TRBD1
clone size: many
V gene: TRBV12-3/TRBV12-4
CDR3 protein: CASSRQGGQPQHF
CDR3 DNA: TGTGCCAGCAGTAGACAGGGAGGTCAGCCCCAGCATTTT

J gene: TRBJ2-3
D gene: TRBD2
clone size: many
V gene: TRBV12-3/TRBV12-4
CDR3 protein: CASSNSGGASTQYF
CDR3 DNA: TGTGCCAGCAGCAATAGCGGGGGGGCCTCTACGCAGTATTTT

J gene: TRBJ2-1
D gene: TRBD2
clone size: many
V gene: TRBV20-1
CDR3 protein: CSAPPGLVDEQFF
CDR3 DNA: TGCAGTGCCCCCCCCGGACTAGTCGATGAGCAGTTCTTC

J gene: TRBJ2-7
D gene: -
clone size: -
V gene: TRBV20-1
CDR3 protein: CSARDGYSPREQYF
CDR3 DNA: TGCAGTGCTAGAGATGGCTATTCCCCTCGCGAGCAGTACTTC

J gene: TRBJ2-7
D gene: TRBD1
clone size: many
V gene: TRBV20-1
CDR3 protein: CSARGQGAGEQYF
CDR3 DNA: TGCAGTGCTAGAGGACAGGGGGCGGGCGAGCAGTACTTC

J gene: TRBJ2-7
D gene: -
clone size: many
V gene: TRBV2
CDR3 protein: CASWGVADYEQYF
CDR3 DNA: TGTGCCAGCTGGGGAGTCGCGGACTACGAGCAGTACTTC

J gene: TRBJ1-5
D gene: -
clone size: many
V gene: TRBV28
CDR3 protein: CASSFLGAGNQPQHF
CDR3 DNA: TGTGCCAGCAGTTTCCTGGGGGCAGGCAATCAGCCCCAGCATTTT

J gene: TRBJ2-7
D gene: -
clone size: many
V gene: TRBV5-1
CDR3 protein: CASSLGAAAYEQYF
CDR3 DNA: TGCGCCAGCAGCTTGGGGGCAGCTGCCTACGAGCAGTACTTC

J gene: TRBJ2-4
D gene: -
clone size: many
V gene: TRBV5-6
CDR3 protein: CASSLVTSVGIQYF
CDR3 DNA: TGTGCCAGCAGCTTGGTGACAAGCGTTGGCATTCAGTACTTC

J gene: TRBJ1-5
D gene: -
clone size: many
V gene: TRBV7-8
CDR3 protein: CASSLYNGNQPQHF
CDR3 DNA: TGTGCCAGCAGCTTATATAATGGCAATCAGCCCCAGCATTTT

J gene: TRBJ1-3
D gene: -
clone size: many
V gene: TRBV7-9
CDR3 protein: CASSPLGGVAGNTIYF
CDR3 DNA: TGTGCCAGCAGCCCGCTCGGCGGGGTGGCTGGAAACACCATATATTTT

J gene: TRBJ1-5
D gene: -
clone size: many
V gene: TRBV20-1
CDR3 protein: CSARALPKQPQHF
CDR3 DNA: TGCAGTGCTAGAGCCCTCCCTAAACAGCCCCAGCATTTT

J gene: TRBJ2-1
D gene: -
clone size: many
V gene: TRBV20-1
CDR3 protein: CSATRTKYNEQFF
CDR3 DNA: TGCAGTGCCACCAGGACTAAGTACAATGAGCAGTTCTTC

J gene: TRBJ2-1
D gene: TRBD1
clone size: many
V gene: TRBV5-8
CDR3 protein: CASSLGDRGREFNEQFF
CDR3 DNA: TGTGCCAGCAGCTTGGGCGACAGGGGGCGGGAGTTCAATGAGCAGTTCTTC

J gene: TRBJ1-4
D gene: TRBD1
clone size: many
V gene: TRBV12-3/TRBV12-4
CDR3 protein: CASSLVRDRVGKLFF
CDR3 DNA: TGTGCCAGCAGTTTAGTCCGGGACAGGGTTGGAAAACTGTTTTTT

J gene: TRBJ1-6
D gene: -
clone size: many
V gene: TRBV4-2
CDR3 protein: CASSLRQYNSPLHF
CDR3 DNA: TGTGCCAGCAGCCTAAGACAGTATAATTCACCCCTCCACTTT

J gene: TRBJ2-1
D gene: -
clone size: many
V gene: TRBV20-1
CDR3 protein: CSARDLLAHPGVQFF
CDR3 DNA: TGCAGTGCTAGAGATCTACTAGCCCACCCGGGGGTGCAGTTCTTC

J gene: TRBJ2-1
D gene: TRBD1
clone size: many
V gene: TRBV14
CDR3 protein: CASSQAKTGVTYNEQFF
CDR3 DNA: TGTGCCAGCAGCCAAGCAAAGACAGGGGTTACCTACAATGAGCAGTTCTTC

J gene: TRBJ1-2
D gene: -
clone size: many
V gene: TRBV5-1
CDR3 protein: CASRREQNVYGYTF
CDR3 DNA: TGCGCCAGCAGGAGGGAGCAGAACGTATATGGCTACACCTTC

J gene: TRBJ1-3
D gene: -
clone size: many
V gene: TRBV4-2
CDR3 protein: CASSQDLSRTVSGNTIYF
CDR3 DNA: TGTGCCAGCAGCCAAGATCTTTCTCGGACGGTCTCTGGAAACACCATATATTTT

J gene: TRBJ2-1
D gene: -
clone size: many
V gene: TRBV11-2
CDR3 protein: CASSSWGENEQFF
CDR3 DNA: TGTGCCAGCAGCTCCTGGGGGGAAAATGAGCAGTTCTTC

J gene: TRBJ2-2
D gene: TRBD2
clone size: many
V gene: TRBV6-5
CDR3 protein: CASSLGRAIIKWGTGELFF
CDR3 DNA: TGTGCCAGCAGCCTCGGGAGGGCCATAATAAAATGGGGCACCGGGGAGCTGTTTTTT

J gene: TRBJ2-1
D gene: TRBD2
clone size: many
V gene: TRBV18
CDR3 protein: CASSAGGSTYNEQFF
CDR3 DNA: TGTGCCAGCTCTGCGGGGGGTTCCACCTACAATGAGCAGTTCTTC

J gene: TRBJ1-1
D gene: TRBD1
clone size: many
V gene: TRBV5-5
CDR3 protein: CASSSQGGDTEAFF
CDR3 DNA: TGTGCCAGCAGCTCACAGGGGGGGGACACTGAAGCTTTCTTT

J gene: TRBJ2-2
D gene: -
clone size: -
V gene: TRBV7-2
CDR3 protein: CASSLTDSNTGELFF
CDR3 DNA: TGTGCCAGCAGCCTGACCGATTCGAACACCGGGGAGCTGTTTTTT

J gene: TRBJ2-7
D gene: -
clone size: medium-sized
V gene: TRBV4-2
CDR3 protein: CASSQDSYEQYF
CDR3 DNA: TGTGCCAGCAGCCAAGACTCCTACGAGCAGTACTTC

J gene: TRBJ2-5
D gene: TRBD1
clone size: many
V gene: TRBV5-1
CDR3 protein: CASSSTGTGDETQYF
CDR3 DNA: TGCGCCAGCAGCTCAACCGGGACAGGGGACGAGACCCAGTACTTC

J gene: TRBJ2-1
D gene: TRBD2
clone size: many
V gene: TRBV5-1
CDR3 protein: CASKPQGLAGLSSYNEQFF
CDR3 DNA: TGCGCCAGCAAACCCCAGGGACTAGCGGGACTTTCGTCCTACAATGAGCAGTTCTTC

J gene: TRBJ2-5
D gene: TRBD2
clone size: many
V gene: TRBV7-8
CDR3 protein: CASSTGLAGRQETQYF
CDR3 DNA: TGTGCCAGCAGCACTGGACTAGCGGGGCGTCAAGAGACCCAGTACTTC

J gene: TRBJ2-5
D gene: -
clone size: many
V gene: TRBV7-9
CDR3 protein: CASSPVGTLKETQYF
CDR3 DNA: TGTGCCAGCAGCCCCGTCGGGACACTAAAAGAGACCCAGTACTTC

J gene: TRBJ1-1
D gene: -
clone size: many
V gene: TRBV27
CDR3 protein: CASSLGRGTEAFF
CDR3 DNA: TGTGCCAGCAGTTTAGGTAGGGGCACTGAAGCTTTCTTT

J gene: TRBJ2-1
D gene: TRBD2
clone size: many
V gene: TRBV7-9
CDR3 protein: CASSSQGLASNEQFF
CDR3 DNA: TGTGCCAGCAGCTCGCAGGGACTAGCCTCCAATGAGCAGTTCTTC

J gene: TRBJ2-7
D gene: -
clone size: many
V gene: TRBV20-1
CDR3 protein: CSARESSLEQYF
CDR3 DNA: TGCAGTGCTAGAGAGAGTAGTTTAGAGCAGTACTTC

J gene: TRBJ1-5
D gene: -
clone size: many
V gene: TRBV20-1
CDR3 protein: CSASVPGRENQPQHF
CDR3 DNA: TGCAGTGCTAGTGTCCCGGGCAGGGAGAATCAGCCCCAGCATTTT

J gene: TRBJ2-1
D gene: -
clone size: many
V gene: TRBV5-1
CDR3 protein: CASSLGEPGGMQFF
CDR3 DNA: TGCGCCAGCAGCTTAGGAGAACCAGGGGGGATGCAGTTCTTC

J gene: TRBJ1-2
D gene: -
clone size: many
V gene: TRBV20-1
CDR3 protein: CSARGLLDGYTF
CDR3 DNA: TGCAGTGCTAGGGGGCTATTGGATGGCTACACCTTC